The 28 T cell receptor beta chains below all came from one sample that was sequenced in a study of CD8+ T cells in alopecia areata listed by TCRdb under 2018. The method behind the library was the immunoSEQ multiplex PCR assay. To provide template for TCR sequencing, every sample had RNA extracted and reverse transcribed into cDNA. TCRdb retrieved this table from immuneACCESS and kept in-frame rearrangements only. Not all clones are present; in checked studies, unresolved V genes account for under half, and no reason is known for the remainder. The sample table contains about 110,000 clones; only one count was recorded for about 50% of them. 20% to 30% of the sample goes to the ten largest clones. The sequenced material came from NKG2D-low CD8+ T cells sorted from blood. In the paper's terms, the cell subset or site label means: sorted CD8+ NKG2D-low blood T cells. All receptors come from a human donor with alopecia areata.

This clone was counted only a few times. This chain connects TRBV14 to TRBJ2-1, with a possible D match to TRBD1 (5 bases). Germline V gene sequence: CDR1 SGHDN, CDR2 FVKESK. This CDR3 contains 13 residues. V lost 6 bases and J 6 bases, leaving 12 bases between the germline ends. The DNA for the CDR3 is TGTGCCAGCAGTTACACAGGAGTCAATGAGCAGTTCTTC. This encodes CASSYTGVNEQFF. The entire variable domain, with the rest obtained from reference TRBV14 and TRBJ2-1, is as follows: EAGVTQFPSHSVIEKGQTVTLRCDPISGHDNLYWYRRVMGKEIKFLLHFVKESKQDESGMPNNRFLAERTGGTYSTLKVQPAELEDSGVYFCASSYTGVNEQFFGPGTRLTVL.

This clone has a single count. This rearrangement joins TRBV19 to TRBJ2-1; D may be TRBD1 or TRBD2 (6 bases each). Germline CDR1 reads LNHDA; CDR2 reads SQIVND (reference sequence). This CDR3 contains 15 residues. Between the trimmed V and J ends, which lost 3 bases and 7 bases, there was a span of 16 bases. The CDR3 loop is CASSIWGAVGNEQFF. CDR3 sequence (DNA): TGTGCCAGTAGTATTTGGGGGGCCGTGGGGAATGAGCAGTTCTTC.

This clone appeared a few times. This chain uses TRBV2 with TRBJ2-1, with 8 bases fitting TRBD2. The CDR3 is made up of 16 amino acids. V dropped 2 bases and J dropped 2; count of bases not matched to a gene: 5. CDR1 is SNHLY, CDR2 FYNNEI, per germline. DNA for the CDR3: TGTGCCAGCAGTGAATCCCCGGGAGGGCCCTACAATGAGCAGTTCTTC. Amino acids: CASSESPGGPYNEQFF. Full variable domain (missing parts from reference TRBV2 and TRBJ2-1): EPEVTQTPSHQVTQMGQEVILRCVPISNHLYFYWYRQILGQKVEFLVSFYNNEISEKSEIFDDQFSVERPDGSNFTLKIRSTKLEDSAMYFCASSESPGGPYNEQFFGPGTRLTVL.

This clone has more than one count but fewer than ten. The chain combines TRBV7-9 with TRBJ1-1, with D uncertain. The ends were cut back, 5 bases at V and 4 bases at J, with 11 bases in the middle. CDR3 length: 13 amino acids. The germline V gene has CDR1 SEHNR and CDR2 FQNEAQ (reference sequence). The CDR3 spells CASSPWEGTEAFF. CDR3 DNA sequence: TGTGCCAGCAGCCCGTGGGAGGGCACTGAAGCTTTCTTT.

In its sample, this clone was seen a few times. J is TRBJ2-1 and V is TRBV7-9; TRBD2 agrees at 13 bases. The trim removed 4 bases at V and 6 bases at J, leaving 6 bases unmatched. The CDR3 is 16 residues long. Germline V gene data show CDR1 as SEHNR and CDR2 as FQNEAQ (reference sequence). The CDR3 loop reads CASSSLLAGGFNEQFF. The CDR3 DNA reads TGTGCCAGCAGCTCGTTACTAGCGGGGGGGTTCAATGAGCAGTTCTTC.

This clone has more than one count but fewer than ten. The J gene is TRBJ1-1, the V gene TRBV25-1; D not resolved. The V gene lost 4 bases and the J gene lost 4 bases, with 16 bases spanning the gap. Germline V gene lookup returns CDR1 MGHDK and CDR2 SYGVNS. The CDR3 runs to 15 residues. DNA for the CDR3: TGTGCCAGCAGTGTCTCCCCGGGGTTCGGCACTGAAGCTTTCTTT. Protein product: CASSVSPGFGTEAFF.

J is TRBJ2-1 and V is TRBV7-9, with 9 bases aligning to TRBD2. V was clipped by 5 bases and J by 7 bases; unmatched bases: 15. The CDR3 has 17 amino acids. CDR1 SEHNR and CDR2 FQNEAQ come from the germline V gene (reference sequence). The CDR3 bases are TGTGCCAGCAGCGCCCCTGGAGGCGGGAGGGCCAGTAATGAGCAGTTCTTC. Amino acids: CASSAPGGGRASNEQFF.

This chain connects TRBV27 to TRBJ2-1, with TRBD1 as a possible D gene (7 bases). Germline CDR1 MNHEY, CDR2 SMNVEV (reference sequence). The CDR3 spans 14 residues. The V end lost 4 bases, the J end lost 7 bases, and 14 bases lay between the germline ends. CDR3 in DNA: TGTGCCAGCAGTTACGGCGCGGGACAGAATGAGCAGTTCTTC. Translating gives CASSYGAGQNEQFF.

This clone was detected only a few times. This sequence joins TRBV30 and TRBJ2-7; 10 bases agree with TRBD1. There are 13 residues in the CDR3. Germline values: CDR1 GTSNPN, CDR2 SVGIG (reference sequence). V lost 3 bases to trimming and J lost 6 bases; unmatched junction nucleotides: 5. CDR3 residues: CAWSLGTGAEQYF. The CDR3 region has the DNA TGTGCCTGGAGCCTGGGGACAGGGGCCGAGCAGTACTTC.

This clone was counted a few times. The J gene is TRBJ2-1, the V gene TRBV7-9, with D perhaps TRBD2 (6 bases). V was shortened by 3 bases and J by 1 base, with 7 bases between the two germline ends. Germline V gives CDR1 SEHNR, CDR2 FQNEAQ (reference sequence). The CDR3 contains 14 residues. Here the CDR3 reads CASSFSGSYNEQFF. The DNA for the CDR3 is TGTGCCAGCAGCTTTAGCGGTTCCTACAATGAGCAGTTCTTC.

The chain links TRBV2 to TRBJ2-7, with 7 bases fitting TRBD1. Germline CDR1 and CDR2: SNHLY and FYNNEI. This CDR3 comprises 15 residues. The CDR3, as DNA: TGTGCTGCAGTATGGTCCGGGACAGTGGCCTACGAGCAGTACTTC. Its protein is CAAVWSGTVAYEQYF.

The chain joins TRBV30 to TRBJ2-7; D gene ambiguous. There are 12 residues in the CDR3. V was pared by 3 bases and J by 0 bases, with 6 bases between. CDR1 is GTSNPN, CDR2 SVGIG, per germline (reference sequence). The CDR3, as DNA: TGTGCCTGGAGGGCCGGCTCCTACGAGCAGTACTTC. It translates to CAWRAGSYEQYF.

Here the CDR3 DNA reads TGTGCCAGTAGCTGGTACGGACAGGGCTCCTACGAGCAGTACTTC. Protein: CASSWYGQGSYEQYF. The chain has TRBV19 and TRBJ2-7; 8 bases fit TRBD1. Germline V CDR1 and CDR2: LNHDA, SQIVND (reference sequence). The CDR3 is made up of 15 amino acids. Trimming took 6 bases from V and 0 from J; bases not matched to a gene: 7.

V is TRBV20-1 and J is TRBJ2-7; tentative D call: TRBD1 (5 bases). This CDR3 is built from 11 residues. The V gene's germline CDR1 is DFQATT and CDR2 SNEGSKA (reference sequence). The CDR3 protein is CSTGWDYEQYF. In DNA form, the CDR3 reads TGCAGCACAGGTTGGGACTACGAGCAGTACTTC.

The rearrangement uses TRBV6-1 and TRBJ2-7; 9 bases are a match to TRBD1. Germline trimming cut 6 bases from V and 3 bases from J; bases unmatched to any gene: 18. This CDR3 has 18 amino acids. The V gene's germline CDR1 is MNHNS and CDR2 SASEGT. This CDR3 is CASREIRGWTGDFYEQYF. For the CDR3, the DNA is TGTGCCAGCAGAGAAATCCGCGGATGGACAGGGGACTTCTACGAGCAGTACTTC.

The chain links TRBV29-1 to TRBJ1-1; D remains unclear. Germline V gene sequence: CDR1 SQVTM, CDR2 ANQGSEA. The CDR3 has 14 residues. Trimming removed 1 base from V and 0 bases from J, with 9 bases in between. CDR3 residues: CSVEGGLMNTEAFF. Here the CDR3 DNA reads TGCAGCGTTGAAGGCGGACTGATGAACACTGAAGCTTTCTTT.

As DNA, the CDR3 is TGCGCCAGCAGCCAAGTAGTACGGGAGGGACCCCAAGAGACCCAGTACTTC. Translation gives CASSQVVREGPQETQYF. The chain uses TRBV4-1 and TRBJ2-5; TRBD2 matches at 8 bases. Per the germline V gene, CDR1 is MGHRA and CDR2 is YSYEKL. The CDR3 covers 17 residues. V shed 1 base, J shed 1 base, and the junction held 8 bases outside the gene matches.

This chain links TRBV27 with TRBJ2-7, with 8 bases aligning to TRBD1. The junction had 4 bases not matched to a gene; V was cut back by 2 bases and J by 4 bases. Germline V gene sequence: CDR1 MNHEY, CDR2 SMNVEV (reference sequence). CDR3 length equals 14 residues. CDR3 loop: CASSLGTGSYEQYF. The DNA of the CDR3 is TGTGCCAGCAGTTTAGGGACAGGTTCATACGAGCAGTACTTC.

This clone was counted between two and nine times. The rearrangement uses TRBV7-9 and TRBJ2-7, with 7 nucleotides matching TRBD2. V was clipped by 0 bases and J by 5 bases; unmatched bases: 7. The CDR3 sequence is 15 residues long. CDR1 is SEHNR, CDR2 FQNEAQ, per germline (reference sequence). The CDR3 DNA reads as TGTGCCAGCAGCTTAGCGGCGCGGGAGCAACACGAGCAGTACTTC. It translates to CASSLAAREQHEQYF.

The chain couples TRBV27 to TRBJ1-1, with 8 nucleotides matching TRBD1. The CDR3 contains 14 residues. V lost 5 bases, J lost 2 bases, and 4 bases stayed unmatched. Germline CDR1 reads MNHEY; CDR2 reads SMNVEV (reference sequence). CDR3 region: CASSMGQENTEAFF. The CDR3 DNA reads as TGTGCCAGCAGTATGGGACAGGAAAACACTGAAGCTTTCTTT.

V gene TRBV5-1 combines with J gene TRBJ2-7, with 7 bases identical to TRBD2. The CDR3 has 14 residues. V shed 3 bases and J 3 bases; nucleotides not matched to a gene: 6. Germline CDR1 is SGHRS and CDR2 is YFSETQ. The CDR3 is CASSYGAGNYEQYF. In nucleotides, the CDR3 is TGCGCCAGCAGCTATGGAGCGGGGAACTACGAGCAGTACTTC.

The V call is TRBV7-9, the J call TRBJ2-5, with unresolved D. In germline, CDR1 is SEHNR, CDR2 FQNEAQ (reference sequence). V shed 4 bases and J shed 4 bases, with 7 bases lying between them. The length of the CDR3 is 12 residues. CDR3 DNA sequence: TGTGCCAGCAGCTCGTCTAGAGAGACCCAGTACTTC. Translation gives CASSSSRETQYF.

The rearrangement uses TRBV6-1 and TRBJ2-7; D remains unclear. The CDR3 extends over 11 amino acids. V was cut by 3 bases and J by 6 bases, with 6 bases left in between. Germline CDR1 is MNHNS and CDR2 is SASEGT. CDR3 in amino acids: CASSDQVEQYF. CDR3 sequence (DNA): TGTGCCAGCAGTGACCAGGTCGAGCAGTACTTC.

This clone has just one count. J is TRBJ2-3 and V is TRBV11-3; 8 nucleotides line up with TRBD1. J gave up 2 bases and V 7 bases, and 8 bases lay outside the gene matches. The germline gives CDR1 SGHNT, CDR2 YENEEA. This CDR3 comprises 15 residues. The CDR3 region is CASNTGDRYTDTQYF. CDR3 DNA sequence: TGTGCCAGCAACACAGGGGACAGGTACACAGATACGCAGTATTTT.

V usage is TRBV27 and J usage is TRBJ2-7; the match to TRBD1 covers 8 bases. CDR1 is MNHEY and CDR2 is SMNVEV in the germline V gene (reference sequence). The V and J ends lost 6 bases and 2 bases, in that order; junction bases with no gene match: 3. The CDR3 spans 13 residues. The CDR3, as DNA: TGTGCCAGCAGACTGACAGGGGCCTACGAGCAGTACTTC. Its translation is CASRLTGAYEQYF.

This clone was found many times. CDR3 sequence: CASSIFAWSYEQYF. The CDR3 DNA reads TGTGCCAGTAGTATATTTGCCTGGAGCTACGAGCAGTACTTC. This chain joins TRBV19 and TRBJ2-7; D is unresolved. V was trimmed by 2 bases and J by 3 bases, leaving 11 bases between them. CDR1 is LNHDA and CDR2 is SQIVND in the germline V gene (reference sequence). CDR3 size: 14 residues.

V usage is TRBV25-1 and J usage is TRBJ2-2; D ambiguous. The germline gives CDR1 MGHDK, CDR2 SYGVNS. This CDR3 comprises 16 residues. V was pared by 1 base and J by 5 bases, with 14 bases between. The CDR3 protein is CASSEFTGVETGELFF. In nucleotides, the CDR3 is TGTGCCAGCAGTGAATTTACTGGGGTGGAAACCGGGGAGCTGTTTTTT.

This chain uses TRBV28 with TRBJ2-3; 10 bases line up with TRBD2. The CDR3 sequence is 16 residues long. Trimming at V came to 6 bases and at J to 4 bases, leaving 10 bases not matched to a gene. Germline V gene sequence: CDR1 MDHEN, CDR2 SYDVKM. The CDR3 nucleotides read TGTGCCAGCAGCGGTCTAGCGGGAGTATGGGCAGATACGCAGTATTTT. Protein product: CASSGLAGVWADTQYF.